A selection of T cell receptor beta chains follows, all from one sample in a study of prognosis after radiotherapy for stage I lung cancer. From the multiplex PCR reads, TCRdb called clonotypes with MiXCR, one entry per CDR3 protein. This table holds 31,000 or so distinct CDR3 sequences, around 48% found once. The material sequenced was PBMCs, taken before or after stereotactic body radiation therapy (not recorded which). The receptors derive from a donor aged 50 or older with non-small cell lung cancer. Each CDR3 is given with its conserved first and last residue. Each record gives: D gene, V gene, J gene, clone size, CDR3 DNA, CDR3 protein. D genes are given only for firm matches. Expanded clones are given a class, and other clones once, few, many or no size at all.

d_gene: TRBD1
v_gene: TRBV10-3
j_gene: TRBJ2-5
abundance: many
CDR3nt: TGTGCCATCCAGGGGGCAGAGACCCAGTACTTC
CDR3aa: CAIQGAETQYF

d_gene: TRBD2
v_gene: TRBV27
j_gene: TRBJ2-3
abundance: many
CDR3nt: TGTGCCAGCAGTTCAAGGACTAGCGGGAATACGCAGTATTTT
CDR3aa: CASSSRTSGNTQYF

d_gene: .
v_gene: TRBV10-3
j_gene: TRBJ2-7
abundance: .
CDR3nt: TGTGCCATCAGTAGCATTACAGGGAGAAGTAGGCACGAGCATTACTTC
CDR3aa: CAISSITGRSRHEHYF

d_gene: .
v_gene: TRBV28
j_gene: TRBJ2-5
abundance: .
CDR3nt: TGTGCCAGCAGCCAAGGTGGGTGCGAGGAGACCCAGTACTTC
CDR3aa: CASSQGGCEETQYF

d_gene: TRBD1
v_gene: TRBV29-1
j_gene: TRBJ2-7
abundance: many
CDR3nt: TGCAGCATCCGAACAGGGGCGGAGCAGTACTTC
CDR3aa: CSIRTGAEQYF

d_gene: .
v_gene: TRBV3-1
j_gene: TRBJ2-1
abundance: many
CDR3nt: TGTGCCAGCAGCCGAGGAGGTGAGCAGTTCTTC
CDR3aa: CASSRGGEQFF

d_gene: .
v_gene: TRBV11-2
j_gene: TRBJ2-1
abundance: .
CDR3nt: TGTGCCAGCAGCCTTACAGGGTTTTTGGGGAATGAGCAGTTCTTC
CDR3aa: CASSLTGFLGNEQFF

d_gene: .
v_gene: TRBV24-1
j_gene: TRBJ2-5
abundance: .
CDR3nt: TGTGCCACCATTGATGATAGGACCGGGGACAACCAAGAGACCCAGTACTTC
CDR3aa: CATIDDRTGDNQETQYF

d_gene: TRBD1
v_gene: TRBV7-2
j_gene: TRBJ1-2
abundance: medium-sized
CDR3nt: TGTGCCAGCAGCTTAGTCAGGGGGCAAAACTATGGCTACACCTTC
CDR3aa: CASSLVRGQNYGYTF

d_gene: .
v_gene: TRBV6-1
j_gene: TRBJ2-7
abundance: many
CDR3nt: TGTGCCAGCAGGGAAGCGGGCCTCTCCTACGAGCAGTACTTC
CDR3aa: CASREAGLSYEQYF

d_gene: .
v_gene: TRBV7-9
j_gene: TRBJ1-3
abundance: many
CDR3nt: TGTGCCAGCAGTGGGGGGTATTTGGCTGGAAACACCATATATTTT
CDR3aa: CASSGGYLAGNTIYF

d_gene: TRBD2
v_gene: TRBV6-1
j_gene: TRBJ2-2
abundance: .
CDR3nt: TGTGCCAGCAGTGAAGGGGGGGGTACACCGAACACCGTGGAGCTGTTTTTT
CDR3aa: CASSEGGGTPNTVELFF

d_gene: TRBD2
v_gene: TRBV27
j_gene: TRBJ2-2
abundance: once
CDR3nt: TGTGCCATCAGATCCACCCGGACTAGCGGGACCGGGGAGCTGTTTTTT
CDR3aa: CAIRSTRTSGTGELFF

d_gene: TRBD1
v_gene: TRBV18
j_gene: TRBJ2-1
abundance: many
CDR3nt: TGTGCCAGCTCACCGGGACAGGGAAGTGAGCAGTTCTTC
CDR3aa: CASSPGQGSEQFF

d_gene: .
v_gene: TRBV5-1
j_gene: TRBJ2-5
abundance: many
CDR3nt: TGCGCCAGCAGCTCCTCGCCCCGGGAGACCCAGTACTTC
CDR3aa: CASSSSPRETQYF

d_gene: .
v_gene: TRBV5-1
j_gene: TRBJ1-1
abundance: many
CDR3nt: TGCGCCAGCAGCTTAGACCCGTCTGGGGCGAATACTGAAGCTTTCTTT
CDR3aa: CASSLDPSGANTEAFF

d_gene: .
v_gene: TRBV6-9
j_gene: TRBJ1-1
abundance: .
CDR3nt: TGTGCCAGCAGTTACTCGAACCAGGTTAGGGGGACTGAAGCTTTCTTT
CDR3aa: CASSYSNQVRGTEAFF

d_gene: .
v_gene: TRBV6-5
j_gene: TRBJ1-1
abundance: many
CDR3nt: TGTGCCAGCAGTTACCAGTTGAACACTGAAGCTTTCTTT
CDR3aa: CASSYQLNTEAFF

d_gene: .
v_gene: TRBV5-6
j_gene: TRBJ2-3
abundance: many
CDR3nt: TGTGCCAGCAGCTCTCTGACAGCCACAGATACACAGTATTTT
CDR3aa: CASSSLTATDTQYF

d_gene: .
v_gene: TRBV18
j_gene: TRBJ1-1
abundance: many
CDR3nt: TGTGCCAGCTCACCATCGACAGTTAACACTGAAGCTTTCTTT
CDR3aa: CASSPSTVNTEAFF

d_gene: TRBD2
v_gene: TRBV11-2
j_gene: TRBJ2-3
abundance: once
CDR3nt: TGCGCCAGCAGCTTGGGAGGGAGGAGAACAGATACGCAGTATTTT
CDR3aa: CASSLGGRRTDTQYF

d_gene: .
v_gene: TRBV20-1
j_gene: TRBJ2-5
abundance: many
CDR3nt: TGCAGTGCTAGAGAAGTGGCCCGGCAAGAGACCCAGTACTTC
CDR3aa: CSAREVARQETQYF

d_gene: TRBD2
v_gene: TRBV2
j_gene: TRBJ2-1
abundance: many
CDR3nt: TGTGCCAGCAATCTAGCGGGGAACAATGAGCAGTTCTTC
CDR3aa: CASNLAGNNEQFF

d_gene: .
v_gene: TRBV3-1
j_gene: TRBJ1-2
abundance: many
CDR3nt: TGTGCCAGCAGCCAAGGAGGAAAGCTTGGCTACACCTTC
CDR3aa: CASSQGGKLGYTF

d_gene: TRBD2
v_gene: TRBV28
j_gene: TRBJ2-3
abundance: many
CDR3nt: TGTGCCAGCAGTCTAGCGGGGGAGAGAGATACGCAGTATTTT
CDR3aa: CASSLAGERDTQYF

d_gene: TRBD1
v_gene: TRBV6-2/TRBV6-3
j_gene: TRBJ1-5
abundance: .
CDR3nt: TGTGCCAGCAGCCTCGGACAGGATGATCAGCCCCAGCATTTT
CDR3aa: CASSLGQDDQPQHF

d_gene: .
v_gene: TRBV12-3/TRBV12-4
j_gene: TRBJ2-2
abundance: once
CDR3nt: TGTGCCAGCAGTTCTTTAGTAGGCTTTATCGACACCGGGGAGCTGTTTTTT
CDR3aa: CASSSLVGFIDTGELFF

d_gene: .
v_gene: TRBV2
j_gene: TRBJ2-7
abundance: .
CDR3nt: TGTGCCAGCAGGGTGGGCTACGAGCAGTACTTC
CDR3aa: CASRVGYEQYF

d_gene: TRBD1
v_gene: TRBV27
j_gene: TRBJ2-7
abundance: once
CDR3nt: TGTGCCAGCAGTACGACAGGGAGCGGCTCCTACGAGCAGTACTTC
CDR3aa: CASSTTGSGSYEQYF

d_gene: .
v_gene: TRBV5-1
j_gene: TRBJ1-1
abundance: many
CDR3nt: TGCGCCAGCAGCTTGGACGGGGTGGAGGGCACTGAAGCTTTCTTT
CDR3aa: CASSLDGVEGTEAFF

d_gene: .
v_gene: TRBV30
j_gene: TRBJ2-2
abundance: many
CDR3nt: TGTGCCTGGAGTTCTGGGGTCACCGGGGAGCTGTTTTTT
CDR3aa: CAWSSGVTGELFF

d_gene: .
v_gene: TRBV11-2
j_gene: TRBJ2-1
abundance: .
CDR3nt: TGTGCCAGCAGCTTAGTGGGGGGAAGTGAGCAGTTCTTC
CDR3aa: CASSLVGGSEQFF

d_gene: .
v_gene: TRBV6-2/TRBV6-3
j_gene: TRBJ2-7
abundance: .
CDR3nt: TGTGCCAGCAGTTACTCGAACGGGGGGCAGTACTTC
CDR3aa: CASSYSNGGQYF

d_gene: TRBD2
v_gene: TRBV24-1
j_gene: TRBJ2-7
abundance: .
CDR3nt: TGTGCCACCAGTGACACTCCCGTCTGGAGCGGGAGGAACTACGAGCAGTACTTC
CDR3aa: CATSDTPVWSGRNYEQYF

d_gene: .
v_gene: TRBV7-2
j_gene: TRBJ1-2
abundance: .
CDR3nt: TGTGCCAGCAGCTCAATTCGGGACTGCCTTTTTGGCTACACCTTC
CDR3aa: CASSSIRDCLFGYTF

d_gene: TRBD2
v_gene: TRBV7-2
j_gene: TRBJ2-1
abundance: .
CDR3nt: TGTGCCAGCAGCCCAATGTGGACTAGCGGAAACAATGAGCATTTCTTC
CDR3aa: CASSPMWTSGNNEHFF

d_gene: .
v_gene: TRBV6-2/TRBV6-3
j_gene: TRBJ1-2
abundance: .
CDR3nt: TGTGCCAGCACCGAGTCTGGGTACTATGTCTACACCTTC
CDR3aa: CASTESGYYVYTF

d_gene: .
v_gene: TRBV12-5
j_gene: TRBJ2-7
abundance: .
CDR3nt: TGTGCTAGTGGTTTGGCTCTCTACGAGCAGTACTTC
CDR3aa: CASGLALYEQYF

d_gene: .
v_gene: TRBV28
j_gene: TRBJ2-7
abundance: .
CDR3nt: TGTGCCAGCAGTTTCGTTGACCTCTCATACGATCAGTACTTC
CDR3aa: CASSFVDLSYDQYF

d_gene: TRBD1
v_gene: TRBV18
j_gene: TRBJ2-7
abundance: many
CDR3nt: TGTGCCAGCTCACTCACTCAGGGACAGTCCGGGTATACCTACGAGCAGTACTTC
CDR3aa: CASSLTQGQSGYTYEQYF

d_gene: .
v_gene: TRBV6-1
j_gene: TRBJ2-7
abundance: .
CDR3nt: TGTGCCAGCAGTGAAGCTCAACGGGGTACTACCTACGAGCAGTACTTC
CDR3aa: CASSEAQRGTTYEQYF

d_gene: .
v_gene: TRBV5-4
j_gene: TRBJ2-5
abundance: .
CDR3nt: TGTGCCAGCAGCCCGGCCCGCGGGGCGGGAATGGGAGGAGAGACCCAGTACTTC
CDR3aa: CASSPARGAGMGGETQYF

d_gene: .
v_gene: TRBV24-1
j_gene: TRBJ2-3
abundance: many
CDR3nt: TGTGCCACCAGAAGTGGCACAGATACGCAGTATTTT
CDR3aa: CATRSGTDTQYF

d_gene: TRBD2
v_gene: TRBV12-5
j_gene: TRBJ2-3
abundance: many
CDR3nt: TGTGCTAGTGGCCTCGGGACTAGCCTTCACCGATGGGGAGCAGATACGCAGTATTTT
CDR3aa: CASGLGTSLHRWGADTQYF

d_gene: .
v_gene: TRBV7-9
j_gene: TRBJ2-5
abundance: many
CDR3nt: TGTGCCAGCAGCTCTCGTAGAGAGACCCAGTACTTC
CDR3aa: CASSSRRETQYF

d_gene: .
v_gene: TRBV6-1
j_gene: TRBJ1-5
abundance: once
CDR3nt: TGTGCTAGCAGTCTCCAAGAGAGCAATCAGCCCCAGCATTTT
CDR3aa: CASSLQESNQPQHF